This T cell receptor (beta chain) derives from a study of blood T cell repertoires in COVID-19. Only in-frame clones appear in the TCRdb table, and some are missing; sequencing was by immunoSEQ multiplex PCR. The table has about 30,000 clones, about nine tenths seen once; the top ten hold approximately 9.8%. CDR3 length: 15 residues. This clone was detected once. The receptor's source is a human donor in a cohort sampled during active COVID-19. Input material: peripheral blood. This rearrangement joins TRBV12-1 to TRBJ2-1; no DNA check was done on the table's D call, TRBD1. TRBV12-1 is shown as a pseudogene. In nucleotides, the CDR3 is TGTGCCAGCAGCCCTCAAGGGGTTTCCTACAATGAGCAGTTCTTC. Translating gives CASSPQGVSYNEQFF.